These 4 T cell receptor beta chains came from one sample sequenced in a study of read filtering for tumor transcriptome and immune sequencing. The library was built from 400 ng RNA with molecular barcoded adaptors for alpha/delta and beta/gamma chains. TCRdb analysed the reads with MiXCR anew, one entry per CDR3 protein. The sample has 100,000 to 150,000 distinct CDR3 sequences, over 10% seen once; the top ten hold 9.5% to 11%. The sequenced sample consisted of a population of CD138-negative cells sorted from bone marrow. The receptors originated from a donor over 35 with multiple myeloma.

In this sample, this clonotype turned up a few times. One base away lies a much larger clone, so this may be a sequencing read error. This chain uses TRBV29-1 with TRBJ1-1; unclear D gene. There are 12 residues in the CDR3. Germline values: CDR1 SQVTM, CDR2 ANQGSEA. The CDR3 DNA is TGCAGCGCAGGATCGGTGAACACTGAAGCTTCCTTT. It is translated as CSAGSVNTEASF. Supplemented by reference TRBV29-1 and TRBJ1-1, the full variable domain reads SAVISQKPSRDICQRGTSLTIQCQVDSQVTMMFWYRQQPGQSLTLIATANQGSEATYESGFVIDKFPISRPNLTFSTLTVSNMSPEDSSIYLCSAGSVNTEASFGQGTRLTVV.

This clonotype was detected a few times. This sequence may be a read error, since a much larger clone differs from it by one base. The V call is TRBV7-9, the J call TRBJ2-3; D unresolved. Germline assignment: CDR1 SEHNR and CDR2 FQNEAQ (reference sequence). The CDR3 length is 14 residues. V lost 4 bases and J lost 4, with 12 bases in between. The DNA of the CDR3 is TGTGCCAGCAGCTCCCCGAGGAGCTCAGATACGCAGTATTTT. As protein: CASSSPRSSDTQYF.

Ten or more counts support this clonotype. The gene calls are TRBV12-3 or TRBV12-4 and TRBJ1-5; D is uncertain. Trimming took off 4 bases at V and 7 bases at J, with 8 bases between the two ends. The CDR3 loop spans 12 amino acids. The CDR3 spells CASSSLTQPQHF. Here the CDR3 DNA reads TGTGCCAGCAGTTCTTTGACCCAGCCCCAGCATTTT.

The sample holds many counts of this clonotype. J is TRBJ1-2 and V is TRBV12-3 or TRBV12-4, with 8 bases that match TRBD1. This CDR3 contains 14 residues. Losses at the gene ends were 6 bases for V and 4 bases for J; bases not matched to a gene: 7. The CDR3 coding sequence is TGTGCCAGCAGCCCGGGACAGGAGATCTATGGCTACACCTTC. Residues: CASSPGQEIYGYTF.